One and the same sample provided the 25 T cell receptor beta chains below, sequenced in a study of CD8 T cells in Susac syndrome. The RNA, about 0.45 to 1 ug, was put through reverse transcription using random hexamers. TCRdb redid the calling of the immunoSEQ multiplex PCR reads with MiXCR, one entry per CDR3 protein. Of about 200,000 distinct CDR3 sequences listed, about 95% were seen once; the top ten hold approximately 0.1%. Specimen: CD4+ T cells from PBMCs. All receptors come from a human donor in good health.

J is TRBJ1-5 and V is TRBV2; D might be TRBD1 (6 bases). The V end lost 4 bases, the J end lost 6 bases, and 13 bases lay between the germline ends. Per germline, CDR1 SNHLY and CDR2 FYNNEI. The CDR3 spans 14 residues. CDR3 nucleotide sequence: TGTGCCAGCAGTGGCGAGTCAGGGGCTCAGCCCCAGCATTTT. As protein: CASSGESGAQPQHF.

The chain employs TRBV2 and TRBJ2-2; TRBD2 agrees at 9 bases. Losses at the gene ends were 6 bases for V and 7 bases for J; bases not matched to a gene: 9. The germline V gene has CDR1 SNHLY and CDR2 FYNNEI. This CDR3 is built from 15 residues. CDR3 residues: CASRTSGGLGGELFF. Written as DNA, the CDR3 is TGTGCCAGCAGGACTAGCGGAGGCCTCGGCGGGGAGCTGTTTTTT.

The chain is built from TRBV28 and TRBJ1-1, with D maybe TRBD1 (5 bases). Per the germline V gene, CDR1 is MDHEN and CDR2 is SYDVKM. V dropped 7 bases and J dropped 7 bases, with 13 bases sitting between them. This CDR3 region has 12 residues. The CDR3 here is CASKGDALEAFF. CDR3 in DNA: TGTGCCAGCAAAGGGGACGCCCTTGAAGCTTTCTTT.

This chain connects TRBV4-3 to TRBJ2-2; D perhaps matches TRBD2 (5 bases). Germline CDR1 is LGHNA and CDR2 is YSLEER. V lost 4 bases, J lost 7 bases, and 10 bases lay in between. The CDR3 loop spans 13 amino acids. CDR3 loop: CASSPRDGGELFF. The CDR3 DNA follows: TGCGCCAGCAGCCCGAGGGATGGCGGGGAGCTGTTTTTT.

V gene TRBV29-1 combines with J gene TRBJ2-3; D unresolved. CDR3 length equals 11 residues. CDR1 is SQVTM and CDR2 is ANQGSEA in the germline V gene. V lost 4 bases, J lost 6 bases, and 8 bases lay in between. For the CDR3, the DNA is TGCAGCGTTGCACTTGCTGATACGCAGTATTTT. It is translated as CSVALADTQYF.

The chain uses TRBV9 and TRBJ1-5; no firm D call. CDR3 length: 15 amino acids. Trimming pared 3 bases from V and 2 bases from J, leaving 12 bases between. Germline assignment: CDR1 SGDLS and CDR2 YYNGEE. CDR3 DNA sequence: TGTGCCAGCAGCGCCCGGGCCGTCGGCAATCAGCCCCAGCATTTT. Encoded protein: CASSARAVGNQPQHF.

The rearrangement links TRBV24-1 to TRBJ2-3, with unresolved D. V lost 5 bases and J lost 0, with 11 bases in between. The CDR3 consists of 15 residues. CDR1 is KGHDR and CDR2 is SFDVKD in the germline V gene. CDR3 region: CATSADGGSTDTQYF. The CDR3 nucleotides read TGTGCCACCAGTGCAGACGGTGGTAGCACAGATACGCAGTATTTT.

The V gene is TRBV10-3, the J gene TRBJ2-2, with D tentatively TRBD1 (6 bases). The CDR3 is 14 amino acids. Trimming shortened V by 4 bases and J by 3 bases, and 9 bases separated the two germline ends. Germline loops: CDR1 ENHRY, CDR2 SYGVKD. The CDR3 reads CAISGRTDTGELFF. CDR3 DNA sequence: TGTGCCATCAGTGGCCGGACAGACACCGGGGAGCTGTTTTTT.

The genes are TRBV29-1 and TRBJ1-2; D gene unclear. The CDR3 contains 13 residues. Germline V CDR1 and CDR2: SQVTM, ANQGSEA. Deletions cut 7 bases from V and 2 bases from J, with 14 bases between. In nucleotides, the CDR3 is TGCAGCGCTGGCCGAACTCCAAACTATGGCTACACCTTC. Translating it yields CSAGRTPNYGYTF.

The J gene is TRBJ2-5, the V gene TRBV3-1; D unclear. V gave up 2 bases and J gave up 2 bases, with 6 bases separating them. The CDR3 extends over 13 amino acids. Germline loops: CDR1 LGHDT, CDR2 YNNKEL (reference sequence). The CDR3 loop is CASSQYEQETQYF. Written as DNA, the CDR3 is TGTGCCAGCAGCCAATACGAGCAAGAGACCCAGTACTTC.

This chain connects TRBV5-1 to TRBJ2-1; D may correspond to TRBD1 or TRBD2 (8 bases each). Trimming removed 4 bases from V and 7 bases from J, with 21 bases in between. Germline lookup yields CDR1 SGHRS and CDR2 YFSETQ. The CDR3 has 16 amino acids. The CDR3 DNA reads as TGCGCCAGCAGCGCGGACAGGGATAGCGGGGTTAATGAGCAGTTCTTC. As protein: CASSADRDSGVNEQFF.

V is TRBV29-1 and J is TRBJ2-3; D is perhaps TRBD2 (6 bases). Trimming cost V 7 bases and J 5 bases, with 25 bases left between them. This CDR3 has 16 amino acids. Germline V gene data show CDR1 as SQVTM and CDR2 as ANQGSEA. The CDR3 DNA follows: TGCAGCGCCGGCCCTGAAGTTTCTAGCGCTATAGATACGCAGTATTTT. Protein product: CSAGPEVSSAIDTQYF.

The chain combines TRBV29-1 with TRBJ2-2; a possible D gene is TRBD1 (5 bases). The CDR3 spans 14 residues. From germline, CDR1 is SQVTM and CDR2 ANQGSEA. Between the trimmed V and J ends, which lost 6 bases and 4 bases, there was a span of 15 bases. The CDR3 region has the DNA TGCAGCGTGGTCCAAAGCAGGGTCACCGGGGAGCTGTTTTTT. This sequence encodes CSVVQSRVTGELFF.

Points on this clonotype: One junction end does not reproduce the germline sequence, and a read error may be involved. In DNA form, the CDR3 reads TGTGCCAGCAGCCAGGGGCGGGGACAGCACTTC. Translation gives CASSQGRGQHF. The rearrangement uses TRBV3-1 and TRBJ2-7, with D perhaps matching TRBD1 (7 bases). The CDR3 runs to 11 residues. CDR1 and CDR2 (germline): LGHDT, YNNKEL (reference sequence).

This clonotype was found once. The chain uses TRBV7-2 and TRBJ2-4, with a possible D match to TRBD2 (5 bases). Trimming left V 3 bases short and J 8 bases short, with 11 bases between. The CDR3 extends over 13 amino acids. Per germline, CDR1 SGHTA and CDR2 FQGNSA. Written as DNA, the CDR3 is TGTGCCAGCAGCTTTTGGAGGTTTGACATTCAGTACTTC. Amino acid sequence: CASSFWRFDIQYF.

The chain joins TRBV29-1 to TRBJ1-1; TRBD1 aligns across 9 bases. Germline CDR1 and CDR2: SQVTM and ANQGSEA. The V segment lost 6 bases and the J segment 6 bases; nucleotides outside the gene matches: 8. CDR3 size: 13 residues. This chain's CDR3 is CSVAKTGGPEAFF. DNA for the CDR3: TGCAGCGTCGCCAAGACAGGGGGACCTGAAGCTTTCTTT.

The CDR3 DNA sequence: TGTGCCAGTTTACTAGCGGGATCCTACGAGCAGTACGTC. Its protein product is CASLLAGSYEQYV. The rearrangement uses TRBV2 and TRBJ2-7; 10 bases match TRBD2. With 9 bases clipped from V and 1 base from J, the junction kept 3 bases outside the gene matches. This CDR3 is built from 13 residues. Looked up from germline, CDR1 is SNHLY and CDR2 is FYNNEI.

The gene calls are TRBV12-3 or TRBV12-4 and TRBJ1-1; D is unclear. The CDR3 contains 13 residues. The germline V and J ends were trimmed by 6 bases and 0 bases, with 8 bases remaining between them. CDR3 sequence: CASRENLNTEAFF. The CDR3 DNA reads TGTGCCAGCAGGGAGAACCTGAACACTGAAGCTTTCTTT.

This chain links TRBV5-1 with TRBJ1-5, with D maybe TRBD1 (5 bases). CDR3 length: 18 amino acids. The V and J ends lost 3 bases and 3 bases respectively, with 22 bases between them. Germline V CDR1 and CDR2: SGHRS, YFSETQ. In nucleotides, the CDR3 is TGCGCCAGCAGCTGGGAACCACAGGACCGAGGTAACAATCAGCCCCAGCATTTT. This codes for CASSWEPQDRGNNQPQHF. Drawing the rest from reference TRBV5-1 and TRBJ1-5, the complete variable domain is KAGVTQTPRYLIKTRGQQVTLSCSPISGHRSVSWYQQTPGQGLQFLFEYFSETQRNKGNFPGRFSGRQFSNSRSEMNVSTLELGDSALYLCASSWEPQDRGNNQPQHFGDGTRLSIL.

V is TRBV28 and J is TRBJ1-1, with no clear D. Germline CDR1 and CDR2: MDHEN and SYDVKM. Trimming left V 4 bases short and J 5 bases short, with 8 bases between. This CDR3 has 12 amino acids. DNA of the CDR3: TGTGCCAGCAGTTACCTCCGAACTGAAGCTTTCTTT. Translation gives CASSYLRTEAFF.

This sequence joins TRBV6-5 and TRBJ1-2; perhaps TRBD1 as D (5 bases). Germline V lookup: CDR1 MNHEY, CDR2 SVGAGI. V lost 3 bases and J lost 3, with 14 bases in between. The CDR3 spans 15 residues. This CDR3 is CASSYAPTGDYGYTF. The CDR3 coding sequence is TGTGCCAGCAGTTATGCCCCAACAGGAGACTATGGCTACACCTTC.

V gene TRBV28 combines with J gene TRBJ2-1; 10 nucleotides line up with TRBD2. Germline V lookup: CDR1 MDHEN, CDR2 SYDVKM. The CDR3 spans 14 residues. Unmatched junction bases numbered 6, after V lost 6 bases and J lost 7 bases. For the CDR3, the DNA is TGTGCCAGCAGGTCTAGCGGGGGTTTGAATGAGCAGTTCTTC. Amino acid sequence: CASRSSGGLNEQFF.

The CDR3 reads CSARDLGVEETQYF. The CDR3 coding sequence is TGCAGTGCTAGAGACCTAGGGGTCGAAGAGACCCAGTACTTC. The rearrangement uses TRBV20-1 and TRBJ2-5; a weak D match, TRBD1 (5 bases). From germline, CDR1 is DFQATT and CDR2 SNEGSKA (reference sequence). CDR3 length: 14 amino acids. The V and J ends lost 0 bases and 3 bases respectively, with 11 bases between them.

The rearrangement links TRBV15 to TRBJ1-2; D unresolved. V lost 1 base and J 3 bases, leaving 12 bases between the germline ends. This CDR3 region has 15 residues. Germline lookup yields CDR1 LNHNV and CDR2 YYDKDF (reference sequence). CDR3 sequence: CATSRGGEYYYGYTF. Written as DNA, the CDR3 is TGTGCCACCAGCAGAGGTGGGGAGTACTACTATGGCTACACCTTC. Variable domain in full (rest from reference TRBV15 and TRBJ1-2): DAMVIQNPRYQVTQFGKPVTLSCSQTLNHNVMYWYQQKSSQAPKLLFHYYDKDFNNEADTPDNFQSRRPNTSFCFLDIRSPGLGDTAMYLCATSRGGEYYYGYTFGSGTRLTVV.

This chain links TRBV29-1 with TRBJ2-5, with TRBD2 matching over 7 bases. In germline, CDR1 is SQVTM, CDR2 ANQGSEA. The CDR3 runs to 13 residues. The J segment lost 4 bases and the V segment lost 4 bases, leaving 6 bases of the junction unmatched. CDR3 sequence: CSVGGGGRETQYF. The CDR3 nucleotides are TGCAGCGTTGGCGGGGGAGGGAGAGAGACCCAGTACTTC.